Each of the 16 T cell receptor beta chains below was sequenced from the same sample in a study of OX40 agonist ivuxolimab in advanced cancers. TCRdb keeps only in-frame clones here, not all; method: immunoSEQ multiplex PCR. Of about 100,000 clones listed, approximately 91% are singletons. The sample here was CD4+ or CD8+ T cells sorted from blood, taken in a trial of the OX40 agonist ivuxolimab. The source is an adult with an advanced solid tumor such as melanoma, head and neck, liver or kidney cancer.

The chain has TRBV5-1 and TRBJ2-7; possibly TRBD1 for D (5 bases). Trimming took 0 bases from V and 3 from J, leaving 7 bases between them. Germline loops: CDR1 SGHRS, CDR2 YFSETQ. There are 13 residues in the CDR3. The CDR3 DNA sequence: TGCGCCAGCAGCTTGGGCAGGGTCTACGAGCAGTACTTC. Protein: CASSLGRVYEQYF.

This clone was seen only once. V and J are TRBV19 and TRBJ2-3; 8 nucleotides agree with TRBD1. Per germline, CDR1 LNHDA and CDR2 SQIVND (reference sequence). The V and J ends lost 6 bases and 1 base, in that order; junction bases with no gene match: 3. CDR3 length: 14 amino acids. The CDR3 here is CASRIQGGTDTQYF. CDR3 nucleotide sequence: TGTGCCAGTAGGATACAGGGGGGCACAGATACGCAGTATTTT.

The genes are TRBV15 and TRBJ1-6; the D is unclear. Germline CDR1 LNHNV, CDR2 YYDKDF (reference sequence). The CDR3 consists of 13 residues. V was shortened by 6 bases and J by 7 bases, with 10 bases between the two germline ends. This CDR3 is CATRKEFNSPLHF. Here the CDR3 DNA reads TGTGCCACCAGGAAGGAGTTCAATTCACCCCTCCACTTT. The full variable domain, rest sourced from reference TRBV15 and TRBJ1-6, is DAMVIQNPRYQVTQFGKPVTLSCSQTLNHNVMYWYQQKSSQAPKLLFHYYDKDFNNEADTPDNFQSRRPNTSFCFLDIRSPGLGDTAMYLCATRKEFNSPLHFGNGTRLTVT.

This clone was found a few times. DNA for the CDR3: TGTGCCAGCAGCTCGAGGAGACTAGCGGGAGGAGGGACCGGGGAGCTGTTTTTT. It translates to CASSSRRLAGGGTGELFF. The chain is built from TRBV5-4 and TRBJ2-2; TRBD2 matches 13 bases. The CDR3 loop spans 18 amino acids. With V trimmed by 3 bases and J by 5 bases, 10 bases remained unmatched. Germline CDR1 reads SGHNT; CDR2 reads YYREEE (reference sequence).

This sequence joins TRBV5-1 and TRBJ2-3, with D uncertain. The V gene lost 5 bases and the J gene lost 9 bases, with 13 bases spanning the gap. In germline, CDR1 is SGHRS, CDR2 YFSETQ. The CDR3 covers 12 residues. The CDR3 DNA reads as TGCGCCAGCAGTTTCCCCGGTGCCACGCAGTATTTT. Translated: CASSFPGATQYF.

The chain has TRBV30 and TRBJ1-1, with 9 bases lining up with TRBD1. CDR1 and CDR2 from the germline V gene are GTSNPN and SVGIG (reference sequence). J lost 5 bases, V lost 4 bases, and 11 bases had no gene match. The CDR3 loop spans 15 amino acids. As DNA, the CDR3 is TGTGCCTGGAATCCCCCCGGACAGGGGCGTACTGAAGCTTTCTTT. Encoded protein: CAWNPPGQGRTEAFF.

This chain uses TRBV29-1 with TRBJ2-1, with 8 bases aligning to TRBD2. The J segment lost 7 bases and the V segment lost 5 bases, leaving 10 bases of the junction unmatched. Germline CDR1 SQVTM, CDR2 ANQGSEA. The CDR3 covers 14 residues. CDR3 DNA: TGCAGCGTTTGGCCTTCGGGACTAGGGAATGAGCAGTTCTTC. As protein: CSVWPSGLGNEQFF.

The chain links TRBV5-1 to TRBJ2-2; 8 bases are shared with TRBD2. The CDR3 covers 16 residues. V shed 7 bases, J shed 2 bases, and the junction held 10 bases outside the gene matches. From germline, CDR1 is SGHRS and CDR2 YFSETQ. As DNA, the CDR3 is TGCGCCAGCGCTCGCCTGACTAGCGCCAACACCGGGGAGCTGTTTTTT. Amino acid sequence: CASARLTSANTGELFF.

The rearrangement joins TRBV28 to TRBJ2-1; D tentatively fits TRBD1 or TRBD2 (5 bases each). V was pared by 1 base and J by 5 bases, with 24 bases between. CDR3 length equals 19 residues. Looked up from germline, CDR1 is MDHEN and CDR2 is SYDVKM. DNA for the CDR3: TGTGCCAGCAGTTTATACCCTCCGAGTCAGGGACCTTCCAACAATGAGCAGTTCTTC. Protein product: CASSLYPPSQGPSNNEQFF.

The chain links TRBV28 to TRBJ2-2; D ambiguous. Trimming removed 3 bases from V and 0 bases from J, with 11 bases in between. The CDR3 length is 16 residues. In germline, CDR1 is MDHEN, CDR2 SYDVKM. CDR3 nucleotide sequence: TGTGCCAGCAGTTTCCTAGGGTTTTCGAACACCGGGGAGCTGTTTTTT. Amino acids: CASSFLGFSNTGELFF.

CDR3 sequence (DNA): TGTGCCAGCCGGACCGGGACAGGGGCCTACGAGCAGTACTTC. Its translation is CASRTGTGAYEQYF. J is TRBJ2-7 and V is TRBV6-5; 10 bases agree with TRBD1. CDR1 and CDR2 (germline): MNHEY, SVGAGI. The length of the CDR3 is 14 residues. The trim removed 8 bases at V and 2 bases at J, leaving 6 bases unmatched.

This chain connects TRBV18 to TRBJ2-2; D gene unclear. This CDR3 contains 12 residues. CDR1 is KGHSH, CDR2 LQKENI, per germline. V was trimmed by 4 bases and J by 6 bases, leaving 6 bases between them. Written as DNA, the CDR3 is TGTGCCAGCTCACGATACTCCGGGGAGCTGTTTTTT. This encodes CASSRYSGELFF.

This chain joins TRBV15 and TRBJ1-4, with D possibly matching TRBD1 (5 bases). Germline V gene sequence: CDR1 LNHNV, CDR2 YYDKDF (reference sequence). V lost 5 bases to trimming and J lost 5 bases, with 21 bases between them. The CDR3 runs to 17 residues. The CDR3 spells CATSLPSSGMGNEKLFF. As DNA, the CDR3 is TGTGCCACCAGCTTACCGAGCTCAGGGATGGGGAATGAAAAACTGTTTTTT. Together with reference TRBV15 and TRBJ1-4, the CDR3 gives the full variable domain: DAMVIQNPRYQVTQFGKPVTLSCSQTLNHNVMYWYQQKSSQAPKLLFHYYDKDFNNEADTPDNFQSRRPNTSFCFLDIRSPGLGDTAMYLCATSLPSSGMGNEKLFFGSGTQLSVL.

This chain joins TRBV7-2 and TRBJ1-2; D gene uncertain. Germline lookup yields CDR1 SGHTA and CDR2 FQGNSA. Trimming removed 5 bases from V and 5 bases from J, with 15 bases in between. The CDR3 has 14 amino acids. The CDR3 bases are TGTGCCAGCAGCCCCCCGGGGAGAGAATATGGCTACACCTTC. Translation gives CASSPPGREYGYTF.

V is TRBV29-1 and J is TRBJ1-1; TRBD1 matches at 9 bases. CDR1 is SQVTM, CDR2 ANQGSEA, per germline. CDR3 length: 13 amino acids. V lost 5 bases, J lost 1 base, and 2 bases stayed unmatched. In DNA, the CDR3 is TGCAGCGTTATGACAGGGGGGAACACTGAAGCTTTCTTT. Amino acid sequence: CSVMTGGNTEAFF.

The chain employs TRBV30 and TRBJ2-3; 7 bases match TRBD2. The V and J ends lost 1 base and 8 bases, in that order; junction bases with no gene match: 6. The CDR3 length is 13 residues. CDR1 is GTSNPN, CDR2 SVGIG, per germline (reference sequence). This CDR3 reads CAWSGRGVGTQYF. In DNA, the CDR3 is TGTGCCTGGAGTGGCCGGGGGGTAGGTACGCAGTATTTT.